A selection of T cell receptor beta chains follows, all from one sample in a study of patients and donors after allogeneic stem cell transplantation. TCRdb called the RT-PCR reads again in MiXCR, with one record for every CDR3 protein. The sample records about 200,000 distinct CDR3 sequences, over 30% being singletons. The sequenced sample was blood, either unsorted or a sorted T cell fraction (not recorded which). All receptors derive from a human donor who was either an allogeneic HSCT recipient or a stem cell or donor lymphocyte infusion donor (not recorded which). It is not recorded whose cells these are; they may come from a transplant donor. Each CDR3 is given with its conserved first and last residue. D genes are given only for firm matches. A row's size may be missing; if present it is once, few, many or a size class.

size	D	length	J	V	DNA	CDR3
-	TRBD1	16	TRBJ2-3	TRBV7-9	TGTGCCAGCAGAGCCAATAGGACAGGGAATTTGGATACGCAGTATTTT	CASRANRTGNLDTQYF
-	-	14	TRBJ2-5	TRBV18	TGTGCCAGCTCACCGGGGCATCCGAGAGAGACCCAGTACTTC	CASSPGHPRETQYF
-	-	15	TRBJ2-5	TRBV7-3	TGTGCCAGCAGCTTAATTGGCTTTGAGGGGGAGACCCAGTACTTC	CASSLIGFEGETQYF
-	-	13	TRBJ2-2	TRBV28	TGTGCCAGCAGGATGTGGGGGTCCGGGGAGCTGTTTTTT	CASRMWGSGELFF
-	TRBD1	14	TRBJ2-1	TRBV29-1	TGCAGCGGTGCCGGGACAGGTAGGAACAATGAGCAGTTCTTC	CSGAGTGRNNEQFF
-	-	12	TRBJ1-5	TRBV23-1	TGCGCCAGCAGTCAATTACGTAAGCCCCAGCATTTT	CASSQLRKPQHF
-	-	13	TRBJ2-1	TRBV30	TGTGCCTGGAGTGTCTGGGCGGACAATGAGCAGTTCTTC	CAWSVWADNEQFF
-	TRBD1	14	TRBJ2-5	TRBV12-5	TGTGCTAGTGGTCCGGGGACAGCTTGGGAGACCCAGTACTTC	CASGPGTAWETQYF
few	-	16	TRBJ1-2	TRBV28	TGTGCCAGCAGTTTATTCATTAATGCCGATAACTATGGCTACACCTTC	CASSLFINADNYGYTF
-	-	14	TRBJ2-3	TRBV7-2	TGTGCCAGCAGCCTTAGGGCGGGGCCCTATACGCAGTATTTT	CASSLRAGPYTQYF
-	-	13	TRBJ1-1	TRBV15	TGTGCCACCAGCAGAGATGTTTTGATTGAAGCTTTCTTT	CATSRDVLIEAFF
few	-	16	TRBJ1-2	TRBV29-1	TGCAGCGTTGACGCCGGGTCTCCCCCCTCTAACTATGGCTACACCTTC	CSVDAGSPPSNYGYTF
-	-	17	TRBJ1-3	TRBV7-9	TGTGCCAGCAGCTTAGGCCCAACAGGATCCTCTGGAAACACCATATATTTT	CASSLGPTGSSGNTIYF
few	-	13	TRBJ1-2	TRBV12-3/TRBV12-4	TGTGCCAGCAGTTTGGGCAGTCCTGGGGGCTACACCTTC	CASSLGSPGGYTF
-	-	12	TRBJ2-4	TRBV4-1	TGCGCCAGCAGCCCCTTCGGGGACATTCAGTACTTC	CASSPFGDIQYF
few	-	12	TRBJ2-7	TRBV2	TGTGCCAGCAGTGAATTGCGGGGCGAGCAGTACTTC	CASSELRGEQYF
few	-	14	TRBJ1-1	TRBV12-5	TGTGCTAGTGGTTCATGGGGGGGGAGCACTGAAGCTTTCTTT	CASGSWGGSTEAFF
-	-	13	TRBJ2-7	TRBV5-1	TGCGCCAGCAGCGGCGCAGCAATCTACGAGCAGTACTTC	CASSGAAIYEQYF
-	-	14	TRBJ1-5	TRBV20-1	TGCAGTGCTCAACGTGGGGGTAGCAATCAGCCCCAGCATTTT	CSAQRGGSNQPQHF
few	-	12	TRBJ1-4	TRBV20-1	TGCAGTGCTAGTGGTTTAAGGGAAAAACTGTTTTTT	CSASGLREKLFF
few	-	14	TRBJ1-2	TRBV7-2	TGTGCCAGCAGCTTAGCGGGACTTAACTATGGCTACACCTTC	CASSLAGLNYGYTF
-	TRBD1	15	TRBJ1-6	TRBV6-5	TGTGCCAGCACTCTAGCGGGACAGGGTAATTCACCCCTCCACTTT	CASTLAGQGNSPLHF
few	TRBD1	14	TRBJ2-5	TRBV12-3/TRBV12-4	TGTGCCAGCAGCCCCGGGACAGCACAAGAGACCCAGTACTTC	CASSPGTAQETQYF
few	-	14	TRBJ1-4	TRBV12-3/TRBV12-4	TGTGCCAGCAGTTTGTCCGCGAGGAATGAAAAACTGTTTTTT	CASSLSARNEKLFF
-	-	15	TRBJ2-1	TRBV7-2	TGTGCCAGCAGCTTAGGGGCTAGCGCTCCCAATGAGCAGTTCTTC	CASSLGASAPNEQFF
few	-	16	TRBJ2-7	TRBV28	TGTGCCAGCAGTCTATCCACCGCGGGACAGCCTTACGAGCAGTACTTC	CASSLSTAGQPYEQYF
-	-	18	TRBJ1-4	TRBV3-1	TGTGCCAGCAGCCATCATGAAGCCGGGGGGGCGAGGAATGAAAAACTGTTTTTT	CASSHHEAGGARNEKLFF
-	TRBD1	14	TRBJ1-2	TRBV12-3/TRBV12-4	TGTGCCAGCAGTACTCCCGGGACAGCCTATGGCTACACCTTC	CASSTPGTAYGYTF
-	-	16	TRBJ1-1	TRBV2	TGTGCCAGCAGTGATCCCGGGAGCGGGGCTAACACTGAAGCTTTCTTT	CASSDPGSGANTEAFF
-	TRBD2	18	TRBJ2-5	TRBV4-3	TGCGCCAGCAGCCAAGATAGGTCCGGGGCGGGGGTCCAAGAGACCCAGTACTTC	CASSQDRSGAGVQETQYF
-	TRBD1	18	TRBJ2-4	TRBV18	TGTGCCAGCTCACCAGGACAGGCGTCCATATTAGCCAAAAACATTCAGTACTTC	CASSPGQASILAKNIQYF
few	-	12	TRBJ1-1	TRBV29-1	TGCAGCGTTGACAGGGACAACACTGAAGCTTTCTTT	CSVDRDNTEAFF
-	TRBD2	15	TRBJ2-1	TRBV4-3	TGCGCCAGCAGCCAAGGCGGGGGGGCCGCGTATGAGCAGTTCTTC	CASSQGGGAAYEQFF
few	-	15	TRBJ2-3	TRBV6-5	TGTGCCAGCAGTCTGGGACTTACTAGCACAGATACGCAGTATTTT	CASSLGLTSTDTQYF
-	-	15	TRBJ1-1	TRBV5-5	TGTGCCAGCAGCTTGCTAGTTTCTTGGGACACTGAAGCTTTCTTT	CASSLLVSWDTEAFF
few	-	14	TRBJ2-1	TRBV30	TGTGCCTGGAGTGTAGGAGGGGGGGCCAGGGAGCAGTTCTTC	CAWSVGGGAREQFF
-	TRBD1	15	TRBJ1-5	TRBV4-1	TGCGCCAGCAGCCAGGTGACAGGGTGGAATCAGCCCCAGCATTTT	CASSQVTGWNQPQHF
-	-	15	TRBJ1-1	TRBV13	TGTGCCAGCAGCTTAAAAGCAGGGTGGGCCACTGAAGCTTTCTTT	CASSLKAGWATEAFF
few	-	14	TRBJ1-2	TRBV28	TGTGCCAGCAGTGGGCAGGGATTGAACTATGGCTACACCTTC	CASSGQGLNYGYTF
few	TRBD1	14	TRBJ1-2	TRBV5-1	TGCGCCAGCAGCTCCCGGGACAGGGTCTATGGCTACACCTTC	CASSSRDRVYGYTF
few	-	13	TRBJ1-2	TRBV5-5	TGTGCCAGTAATCAGGACACCCGAGCATGGTACACCTTC	CASNQDTRAWYTF
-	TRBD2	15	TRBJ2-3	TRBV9	TGTGCCAGCAGCGGATGGACTAGCGGCGCAGATACGCAGTATTTT	CASSGWTSGADTQYF
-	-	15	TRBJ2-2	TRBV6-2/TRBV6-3	TGTGCCAGCACCGCAGGAGTTCTGAACACCGGGGAGCTGTTTTTT	CASTAGVLNTGELFF
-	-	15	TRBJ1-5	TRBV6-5	TGTGCCAGCAGTCCCGACGGGCCTAGCAATCAGCCCCAGCATTTT	CASSPDGPSNQPQHF
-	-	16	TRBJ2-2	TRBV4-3	TGCGCCAGCAGCCAGGGCGAACTCAAGAACACCGGGGAGCTGTTTTTT	CASSQGELKNTGELFF
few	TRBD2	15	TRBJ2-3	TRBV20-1	TGCAGTGCTAGGAGGCGGGGGGGTCGCACAGATACGCAGTATTTT	CSARRRGGRTDTQYF
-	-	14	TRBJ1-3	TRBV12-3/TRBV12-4	TGTGCCAGCAGGGGAGGGCGCTCTGGAAACACCATATATTTT	CASRGGRSGNTIYF
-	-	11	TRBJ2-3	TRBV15	TGTGCCACCAGCAGGCGTGATACGCAGTATTTT	CATSRRDTQYF
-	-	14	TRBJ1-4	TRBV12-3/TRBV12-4	TGTGCCAGCGCGTGGCGATTGGGCAACGAAAAACTGTTTTTT	CASAWRLGNEKLFF
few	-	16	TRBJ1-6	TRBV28	TGTGCCAGCAGTTCCGGCCTTAGGGGCCATAATTCACCCCTCCACTTT	CASSSGLRGHNSPLHF
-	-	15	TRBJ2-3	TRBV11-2	TGTGCCAGCAGCGCCCTTGGGGTGGAGGCAGATACGCAGTATTTT	CASSALGVEADTQYF
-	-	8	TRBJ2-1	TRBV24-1	TGTGCCACCAGTGAGCAGTTCTTC	CATSEQFF
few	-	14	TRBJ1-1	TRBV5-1	TGCGCCAGCAGCTTGGTCGGGCAGAACACTGAAGCTTTCTTT	CASSLVGQNTEAFF
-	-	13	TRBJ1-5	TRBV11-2	TGTGCCAGCAGCTTAGGGGGGCCCCAGCCCCAGCATTTT	CASSLGGPQPQHF
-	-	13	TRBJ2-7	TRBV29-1	TGCAGCGTTGAAGGAAGGGTCTCCTACGAGCAGTACTTC	CSVEGRVSYEQYF
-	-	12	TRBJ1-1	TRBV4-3	TGCGCCAGCAGCCAAGATAGGGGAGTAGCTTTCTTT	CASSQDRGVAFF
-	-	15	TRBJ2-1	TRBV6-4	TGTGCCAGCAGTGACGGTACCGGGGGAAGTTATGAGCAGTTCTTC	CASSDGTGGSYEQFF